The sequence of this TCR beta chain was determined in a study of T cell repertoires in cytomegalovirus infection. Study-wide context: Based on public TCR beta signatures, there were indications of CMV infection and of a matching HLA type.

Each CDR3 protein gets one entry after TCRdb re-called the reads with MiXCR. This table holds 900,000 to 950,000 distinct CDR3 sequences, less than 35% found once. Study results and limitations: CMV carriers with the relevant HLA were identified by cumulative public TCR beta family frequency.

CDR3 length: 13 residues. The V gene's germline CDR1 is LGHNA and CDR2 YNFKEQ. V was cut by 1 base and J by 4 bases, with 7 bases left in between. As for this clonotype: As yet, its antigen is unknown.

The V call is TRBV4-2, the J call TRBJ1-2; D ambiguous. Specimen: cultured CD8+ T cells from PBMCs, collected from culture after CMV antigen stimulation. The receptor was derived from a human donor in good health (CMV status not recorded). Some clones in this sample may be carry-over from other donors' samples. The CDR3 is CASSQGNTYGYTF. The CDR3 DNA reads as TGTGCCAGCAGCCAAGGAAACACCTATGGCTACACCTTC.